One and the same sample provided the 13 T cell receptor beta chains below, sequenced in a study of beta chain features in type 1 diabetes. The study, taken as a whole, reports: There was a moderate but significant shortening of TCRB CDR3s in all four CD4+ subsets of Type 1 diabetes patients.

These receptors' antigens are unknown. As every portion of the isolated RNA was reverse transcribed, the sequencing read expressed TCRB transcripts. Some clones are missing from TCRdb's copy, which holds only in-frame ones; the method was immunoSEQ multiplex PCR. The data contain fewer than 350,000 clones, about 15% of them singletons. Sequencing was performed on naive CD4+ T cells from blood. The receptors stem from a man between 18 and 35 years old with type 1 diabetes.

This clone was recorded a few times. This chain connects TRBV14 to TRBJ2-5; D is undetermined. The germline V gene has CDR1 SGHDN and CDR2 FVKESK. V was cut by 0 bases and J by 3 bases, with 8 bases left in between. The CDR3 is 14 residues long. The CDR3 sequence is CASSQDWLEETQYF. The CDR3 nucleotides read TGTGCCAGCAGCCAAGACTGGCTGGAAGAGACCCAGTACTTC.

The chain couples TRBV7-2 to TRBJ2-7; possible D gene TRBD1, 6 bases. The CDR3 has 13 amino acids. Germline CDR1 reads SGHTA; CDR2 reads FQGNSA. Between the trimmed V and J ends, which lost 4 bases and 6 bases, there was a span of 13 bases. The CDR3 nucleotides are TGTGCCAGCAGCTGGACAGCAGGGTTCGAGCAGTACTTC. Translated: CASSWTAGFEQYF.

This clone was found a few times. The V and J genes are TRBV25-1 and TRBJ1-2; TRBD1 matches 9 bases. The CDR3 is 14 amino acids. Germline V gene lookup returns CDR1 MGHDK and CDR2 SYGVNS. With V trimmed by 3 bases and J by 8 bases, 7 bases remained unmatched. CDR3 amino acids: CASSDAGTGYGYTF. CDR3 in DNA: TGTGCCAGCAGTGACGCCGGGACAGGGTACGGCTACACCTTC.

This clone was seen a few times. The rearrangement links TRBV20-1 to TRBJ2-7, with no clear D. CDR3 size: 10 residues. Per germline, CDR1 DFQATT and CDR2 SNEGSKA (reference sequence). Trimming took off 6 bases at V and 2 bases at J, with 5 bases between the two ends. The CDR3 region is CSAWPYEQYF. In nucleotides, the CDR3 is TGCAGTGCCTGGCCCTACGAGCAGTACTTC.

This clone was counted a few times. The genes are TRBV10-3 and TRBJ2-2, with D hard to call. The CDR3 is 14 residues long. Germline lookup yields CDR1 ENHRY and CDR2 SYGVKD. Deletions cut 3 bases from V and 5 bases from J, with 10 bases between. CDR3 nucleotides: TGTGCCATCAGTGAATTAGCTGCTACCGGGGAGCTGTTTTTT. Translated: CAISELAATGELFF.

The J gene is TRBJ1-1, the V gene TRBV18, with 8 bases that match TRBD1. Germline V CDR1 and CDR2: KGHSH, LQKENI. With 4 bases clipped from V and 0 bases from J, the junction kept 4 bases outside the gene matches. This CDR3 is 15 amino acids long. CDR3 in amino acids: CASSRQGTLNTEAFF. The CDR3 bases are TGTGCCAGCTCACGACAGGGGACTTTGAACACTGAAGCTTTCTTT. Filled out from reference TRBV18 and TRBJ1-1, the complete variable domain reads NAGVMQNPRHLVRRRGQEARLRCSPMKGHSHVYWYRQLPEEGLKFMVYLQKENIIDESGMPKERFSAEFPKEGPSILRIQQVVRGDSAAYFCASSRQGTLNTEAFFGQGTRLTVV.

The V call is TRBV7-9, the J call TRBJ1-5; 7 bases map to TRBD1. The J segment lost 4 bases and the V segment lost 5 bases, leaving 11 bases of the junction unmatched. This CDR3 region has 16 residues. Germline V CDR1 and CDR2: SEHNR, FQNEAQ (reference sequence). CDR3: CASSPGLGQRNQPQHF. As DNA, the CDR3 is TGTGCCAGCAGCCCCGGCCTGGGACAGCGGAATCAGCCCCAGCATTTT.

The chain employs TRBV7-9 and TRBJ1-1; D uncertain. CDR3 size: 14 residues. Germline lookup yields CDR1 SEHNR and CDR2 FQNEAQ (reference sequence). V gave up 6 bases and J gave up 2 bases, with 13 bases separating them. The CDR3 DNA reads TGTGCCAGCAGGATAACCGGTGATAACACTGAAGCTTTCTTT. Amino acid sequence: CASRITGDNTEAFF. Supplemented by reference TRBV7-9 and TRBJ1-1, the full variable domain reads DTGVSQNPRHKITKRGQNVTFRCDPISEHNRLYWYRQTLGQGPEFLTYFQNEAQLEKSRLLSDRFSAERPKGSFSTLEIQRTEQGDSAMYLCASRITGDNTEAFFGQGTRLTVV.

There are a few counts of this clone. The genes are TRBV6-5 and TRBJ2-5; 11 nucleotides agree with TRBD2. V was pared by 0 bases and J by 5 bases, with 2 bases of the junction left unmatched. Germline lookup yields CDR1 MNHEY and CDR2 SVGAGI. The CDR3 consists of 15 residues. CDR3 sequence: CASSYSRTSGETQYF. DNA of the CDR3: TGTGCCAGCAGTTACTCCCGGACTAGCGGGGAGACCCAGTACTTC.

The chain uses TRBV6-5 and TRBJ2-5; no firm D call. The V gene's germline CDR1 is MNHEY and CDR2 SVGAGI. Trimming shortened V by 0 bases and J by 1 base, and 12 bases separated the two germline ends. The CDR3 consists of 16 residues. Here the CDR3 DNA reads TGTGCCAGCAGTTACTCTGCAGGTCCGCTCCAAGAGACCCAGTACTTC. As protein: CASSYSAGPLQETQYF.

The gene calls are TRBV5-4 and TRBJ2-7; 7 nucleotides align to TRBD1. Looked up from germline, CDR1 is SGHNT and CDR2 is YYREEE (reference sequence). V was pared by 4 bases and J by 1 base, with 14 bases of the junction left unmatched. The CDR3 loop spans 17 amino acids. CDR3 nucleotide sequence: TGTGCCAGCAGCCACCCCCCAGGACAGGACCTATCCTACGAGCAGTACTTC. Amino acid sequence: CASSHPPGQDLSYEQYF.

This clone was seen just once. This CDR3 reads CSSSEGSYNEQFF. For the CDR3, the DNA is TGCAGCTCCTCGGAGGGCTCCTACAATGAGCAGTTCTTC. This chain links TRBV29-1 with TRBJ2-1, with D possibly TRBD2 on 6 matching bases. The V end lost 8 bases, the J end lost 0 bases, and 11 bases lay between the germline ends. Germline CDR1 and CDR2: SQVTM and ANQGSEA. CDR3 size: 13 residues.

Here the CDR3 reads CASSQGSGLPLHF. CDR3 nucleotide sequence: TGTGCCAGCAGCCAGGGGTCGGGATTACCCCTCCACTTT. The J gene is TRBJ1-6, the V gene TRBV11-2; D is perhaps TRBD1 (6 bases). The V gene lost 5 bases and the J gene lost 12 bases, with 14 bases spanning the gap. The CDR3 extends over 13 amino acids. The germline V gene has CDR1 SGHAT and CDR2 FQNNGV.